The rows below give T cell receptor beta chains drawn from one sample of a study of neoadjuvant nivolumab and ipilimumab in lung cancer. The assay was immunoSEQ multiplex PCR, and TCRdb's table has in-frame clones only and misses some. The sample gives about 10,000 clones, 75% to 80% of which show up once; roughly 8% is in the top ten. This specimen consisted of tumor tissue, obtained after neoadjuvant nivolumab, alone or with ipilimumab, at or shortly before surgery. These receptors came from an adult with non-small cell lung cancer. Some clones in this sample may be carry-over from other donors' samples. Each CDR3 is given with its conserved first and last residue. The D gene is left open where the match is weak. Expanded clones are given a class, and other clones once, few, many or no size at all.

j_call v_call d_call clone_size cdr3_nt cdr3_aa
TRBJ1-2 TRBV9 TRBD1 . TGTGCCAGCAGCCCTAGGACAGGAGTTTACACCTTC CASSPRTGVYTF
TRBJ2-7 TRBV27 . . TGTGCCAGCAGTCCGGGTTGGAACGAGCAGTACTTC CASSPGWNEQYF
TRBJ2-1 TRBV28 TRBD2 few TGTGCCAGCAGTATCAGCGGGAGGGGGTTCTTC CASSISGRGFF
TRBJ2-7 TRBV6-6 TRBD1 . TGTGCCAGCAGTTACTCCGACAGGGACCAGTCCTACGAGCAGTACTTC CASSYSDRDQSYEQYF
TRBJ2-1 TRBV18 . . TGTGCCAGCTCACCACAGGGGGGGCTCAATGAGCAGTTCTTC CASSPQGGLNEQFF
TRBJ1-6 TRBV6-5 . once TGTGCCAGCGGGGGAGGAAATAATTCACCCCTCCACTTT CASGGGNNSPLHF
TRBJ2-6 TRBV6-6 TRBD1 once TGTGCCAGCAGCTCCAGGGGGACTGGGGCCAACGTCCTGACTTTC CASSSRGTGANVLTF
TRBJ1-3 TRBV10-3 . . TGTGCCACCCAGAGGGACATTGGAAACACCATATATTTT CATQRDIGNTIYF
TRBJ1-4 TRBV5-1 . once TGCGCCAGCAGCTTGGCTCAGGTTGGGGAAAAACTGTTTTTT CASSLAQVGEKLFF
TRBJ2-7 TRBV4-1 . . TGCGCCAGCAGCCTATCCTTAGACAGGAAAGCCTACGAGCAGTACTTC CASSLSLDRKAYEQYF
TRBJ1-5 TRBV12-5 TRBD1 once TGTGCAGGGGGCGGATCTCCCCAGCATTTT CAGGGSPQHF
TRBJ1-1 TRBV10-3 TRBD1 once TGTGCCATCAGCGCCGGGACAGGGGGCTGGACTGAAGCTTTCTTT CAISAGTGGWTEAFF
TRBJ2-7 TRBV6-5 TRBD1 medium-sized TGTGCCGCAGGGTCCCACAGGGGGTCTGACGAGCAGTACTTC CAAGSHRGSDEQYF
TRBJ1-5 TRBV6-1 . . TGTGCCAGCGGCTCCGGGACCTATCAGCCCCAGCATTTT CASGSGTYQPQHF
TRBJ1-1 TRBV4-1 TRBD1 . TGCGCCAGCAAACCCGGGACAGGAGAAATGAACACTGAAGCTTTCTTT CASKPGTGEMNTEAFF
TRBJ1-1 TRBV19 TRBD1 few TGTGCCAGTAACTCCGTTACAGGGGTCACTGAAGCTTTCTTT CASNSVTGVTEAFF
TRBJ1-1 TRBV7-8 . . TGTGCCAGCAGCTTTCGGGGGGCCATGAACACTGAAGCTTTCTTT CASSFRGAMNTEAFF